This paragraph reports one TCR beta chain. The sample comes from a study of blood T cell repertoires in COVID-19. Study in general: Spain, Italy and the United States supplied samples that represented acute and convalescent COVID-19.

Here immunoSEQ multiplex PCR was the method, and the copy in TCRdb shows in-frame clones only, minus some. This sample carries approximately 68,000 clones, 82% of them seen once, and the ten largest clones take around 15%. This clonotype was obtained from a man at least 80 years old with active COVID-19. The sequenced material came from peripheral blood.

CDR3 residues: CATSRGIRQPQHF. The CDR3 nucleotides are TGTGCCACCAGCAGGGGGATTAGACAGCCCCAGCATTTT. The V gene is TRBV24-1, the J gene TRBJ1-5; 7 positions match TRBD1. V lost 7 bases and J lost 7; bases outside the gene matches: 6. CDR3 length equals 13 residues. Germline V CDR1 and CDR2: KGHDR, SFDVKD.